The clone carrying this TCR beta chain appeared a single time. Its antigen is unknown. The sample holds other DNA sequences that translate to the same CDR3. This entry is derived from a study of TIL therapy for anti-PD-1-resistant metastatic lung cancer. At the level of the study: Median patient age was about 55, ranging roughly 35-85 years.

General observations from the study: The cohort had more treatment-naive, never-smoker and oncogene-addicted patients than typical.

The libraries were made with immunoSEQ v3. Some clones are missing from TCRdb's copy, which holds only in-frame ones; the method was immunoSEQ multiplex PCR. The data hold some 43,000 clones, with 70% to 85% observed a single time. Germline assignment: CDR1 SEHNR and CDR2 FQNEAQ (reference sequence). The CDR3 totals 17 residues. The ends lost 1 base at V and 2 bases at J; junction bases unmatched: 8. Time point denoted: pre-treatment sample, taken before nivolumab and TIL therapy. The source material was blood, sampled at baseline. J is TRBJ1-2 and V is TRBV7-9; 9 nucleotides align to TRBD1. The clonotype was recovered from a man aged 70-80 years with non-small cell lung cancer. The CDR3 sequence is CASSLGGQGLGNYGYTF. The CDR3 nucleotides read TGTGCCAGCAGCTTAGGTGGACAGGGGCTAGGAAACTATGGCTACACCTTC. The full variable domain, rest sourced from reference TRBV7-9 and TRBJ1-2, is DTGVSQNPRHKITKRGQNVTFRCDPISEHNRLYWYRQTLGQGPEFLTYFQNEAQLEKSRLLSDRFSAERPKGSFSTLEIQRTEQGDSAMYLCASSLGGQGLGNYGYTFGSGTRLTVV.